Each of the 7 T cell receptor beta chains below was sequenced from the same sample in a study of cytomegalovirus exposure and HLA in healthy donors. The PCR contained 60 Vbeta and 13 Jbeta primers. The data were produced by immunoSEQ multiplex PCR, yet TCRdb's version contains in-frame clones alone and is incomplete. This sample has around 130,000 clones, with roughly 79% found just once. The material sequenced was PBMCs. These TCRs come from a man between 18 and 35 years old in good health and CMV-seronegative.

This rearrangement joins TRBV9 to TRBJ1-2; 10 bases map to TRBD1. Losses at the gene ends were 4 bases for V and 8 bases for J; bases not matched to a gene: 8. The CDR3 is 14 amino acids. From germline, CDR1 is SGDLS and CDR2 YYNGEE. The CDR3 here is CASSYRGTGDGYTF. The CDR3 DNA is TGTGCCAGCAGCTACCGCGGGACAGGGGACGGCTACACCTTC.

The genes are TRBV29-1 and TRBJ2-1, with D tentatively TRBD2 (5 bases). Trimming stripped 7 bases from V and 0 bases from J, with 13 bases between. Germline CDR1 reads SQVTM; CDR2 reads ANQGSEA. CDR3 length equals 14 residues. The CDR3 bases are TGCAGCGCCCTCGGGGTCAGCTCCTACAATGAGCAGTTCTTC. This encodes CSALGVSSYNEQFF.

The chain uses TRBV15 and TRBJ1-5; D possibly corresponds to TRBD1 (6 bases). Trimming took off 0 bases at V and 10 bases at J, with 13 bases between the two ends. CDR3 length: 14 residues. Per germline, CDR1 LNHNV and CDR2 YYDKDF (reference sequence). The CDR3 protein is CATSRDRGAPPQHF. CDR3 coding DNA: TGTGCCACCAGCAGAGATCGGGGGGCTCCCCCCCAGCATTTT.

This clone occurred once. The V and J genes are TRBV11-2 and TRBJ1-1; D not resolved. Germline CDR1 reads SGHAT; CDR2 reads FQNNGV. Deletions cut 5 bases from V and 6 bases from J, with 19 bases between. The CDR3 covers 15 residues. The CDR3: CASSPISSGRAEAFF. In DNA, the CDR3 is TGTGCCAGCAGCCCCATATCCTCCGGCCGGGCTGAAGCTTTCTTT.

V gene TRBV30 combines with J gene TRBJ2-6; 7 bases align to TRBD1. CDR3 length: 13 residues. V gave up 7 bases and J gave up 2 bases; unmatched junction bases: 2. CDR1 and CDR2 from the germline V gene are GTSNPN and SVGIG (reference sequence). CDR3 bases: TGTGCCTTTGACAGGGCTGGGGCCAACGTCCTGACTTTC. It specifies CAFDRAGANVLTF. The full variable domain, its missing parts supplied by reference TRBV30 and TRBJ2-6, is SQTIHQWPATLVQPVGSPLSLECTVEGTSNPNLYWYRQAAGRGLQLLFYSVGIGQISSEVPQNLSASRPQDRQFILSSKKLLLSDSGFYLCAFDRAGANVLTFGAGSRLTVL.

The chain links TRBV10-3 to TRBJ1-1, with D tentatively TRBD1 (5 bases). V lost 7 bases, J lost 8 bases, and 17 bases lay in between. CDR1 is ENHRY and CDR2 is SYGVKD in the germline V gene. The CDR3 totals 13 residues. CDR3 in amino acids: CAIKNEVNREAFF. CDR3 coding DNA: TGTGCCATCAAAAACGAGGTAAACAGGGAAGCTTTCTTT.

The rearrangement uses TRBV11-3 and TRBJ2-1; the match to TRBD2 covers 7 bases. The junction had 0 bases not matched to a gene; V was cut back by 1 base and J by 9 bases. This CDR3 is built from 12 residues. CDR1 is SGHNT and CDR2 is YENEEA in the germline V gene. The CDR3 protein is CASSLGGGEQFF. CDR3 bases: TGTGCCAGCAGCTTAGGGGGGGGTGAGCAGTTCTTC.